This T cell receptor (beta chain) came from a study of T cell responses to AZD1222 COVID-19 vaccine. General study points: Spike-specific TCR breadth and depth were elevated following two AZD1222 doses. The reported proportion of spike-specific TCRs targeting unmutated variant regions was nearly half. A mostly white British donor set with more females was recruited, and clonal diversity was possibly underestimated.

The data were produced by immunoSEQ multiplex PCR, yet TCRdb's version contains in-frame clones alone and is incomplete. The repertoire holds under 95,000 clones, with roughly 86% as singletons. The V and J ends lost 7 bases and 4 bases, in that order; junction bases with no gene match: 5. Germline V CDR1 and CDR2: MNHEY, SVGAGI. The CDR3 has 14 amino acids. Timing groups of about 4 and about 12 weeks for second doses were pooled. Notes on this clone: What it recognizes is unknown.

The material sequenced was peripheral blood, taken 28 days after the second AZD1222 dose. The rearrangement joins TRBV6-5 to TRBJ2-1, with 9 bases fitting TRBD1. This clonotype originated in an adult who received the AZD1222 COVID-19 vaccine. The CDR3 spells CASTPGTGYNEQFF. For the CDR3, the DNA is TGTGCCAGCACCCCCGGGACAGGGTACAATGAGCAGTTCTTC.